Listed here are 19 T cell receptor beta chains from one sample, sequenced in a study of blood T cells in healthy people across ages. Through a sample-barcoded 5' primer and a J-beta primer mix, a second PCR was run for about 6 to 12 cycles. TCRdb used MiXCR to reprocess the 5' RACE reads, holding one entry per CDR3 protein. Among roughly 680,000 distinct CDR3 sequences listed, 40% to 65% were seen once. Input material: blood. The receptors were sampled from a woman older than 75 in good health.

There are many counts of this clonotype. CDR3 loop: CASSFRTYRGLANVLTF. CDR3 DNA: TGTGCCAGCAGTTTCCGAACCTACAGGGGGTTAGCCAACGTCCTGACTTTC. The V call is TRBV28, the J call TRBJ2-6; 8 nucleotides line up with TRBD1. The CDR3 runs to 17 residues. Germline lookup yields CDR1 MDHEN and CDR2 SYDVKM. Trimming took 3 bases from V and 7 from J; bases not matched to a gene: 11.

This chain links TRBV4-2 with TRBJ1-4; D is uncertain. Between the trimmed V and J ends, which lost 1 base and 8 bases, there was a span of 11 bases. The CDR3 length is 14 residues. From germline, CDR1 is LGHNA and CDR2 YNFKEQ. CDR3 residues: CASSQAAVVEKLFF. DNA of the CDR3: TGTGCCAGCAGCCAAGCAGCGGTTGTCGAAAAACTGTTTTTT.

This clonotype turned up a few times. The CDR3 spells CASSLGGAINTEAFF. In nucleotides, the CDR3 is TGTGCCAGCAGTCTGGGGGGGGCGATTAACACTGAAGCTTTCTTT. This chain uses TRBV28 with TRBJ1-1; the D gene is possibly TRBD1 (6 bases). CDR1 and CDR2 (germline): MDHEN, SYDVKM. Trimming left V 5 bases short and J 2 bases short, with 15 bases between. The CDR3 covers 15 residues.

This clonotype was seen only a few times. The chain uses TRBV5-1 and TRBJ2-2; TRBD1 matches 7 bases. Germline-derived CDR1 and CDR2 are SGHRS and YFSETQ. Trimming removed 4 bases from V and 7 bases from J; junction bases left unmatched: 10. The CDR3 length is 15 residues. CDR3: CASSRGQALGGELFF. CDR3 sequence (DNA): TGCGCCAGCAGCCGAGGACAGGCTTTGGGCGGGGAGCTGTTTTTT.

Turning to this clonotype: This could be a read error, since a much larger clone is one nucleotide away. The rearrangement links TRBV28 to TRBJ2-4; the D is unclear. This CDR3 region has 13 residues. In germline, CDR1 is MDHEN, CDR2 SYDVKM. The chain's CDR3 is CASSPPAKNVQYF. CDR3 sequence (DNA): TGTGCCAGCAGTCCCCCGGCCAAAAACGTTCAGTACTTC.

The V and J genes are TRBV7-2 and TRBJ1-6; no definite D call. From germline, CDR1 is SGHTA and CDR2 FQGNSA. Trimming left V 5 bases short and J 7 bases short, with 12 bases between. CDR3 size: 14 residues. As DNA, the CDR3 is TGTGCCAGCAGCCGACCCTCACCGAATTCACCCCTCCACTTT. It yields the protein CASSRPSPNSPLHF.

The rearrangement links TRBV28 to TRBJ2-6; D unresolved. Trimming took 6 bases from V and 0 from J, leaving 12 bases between them. CDR1 and CDR2 (germline): MDHEN, SYDVKM. The CDR3 is 16 amino acids. This chain's CDR3 is CASRDPRYSGANVLTF. The CDR3 DNA is TGTGCCAGCAGAGACCCGCGGTACTCTGGGGCCAACGTCCTGACTTTC.

This clonotype has just one count. The chain recombines TRBV4-1 with TRBJ2-3; D is unclear. The CDR3 sequence is 14 residues long. CDR1 is MGHRA, CDR2 YSYEKL, per germline. V was trimmed by 3 bases and J by 1 base, leaving 8 bases between them. The CDR3 bases are TGCGCCAGCAGCCAGTCCCAGCGCACAGATACGCAGTATTTT. Residues: CASSQSQRTDTQYF.

This chain connects TRBV7-2 to TRBJ2-3, with 7 bases matching TRBD2. The CDR3 length is 15 residues. The J segment lost 2 bases and the V segment lost 6 bases, leaving 8 bases of the junction unmatched. From germline, CDR1 is SGHTA and CDR2 FQGNSA. The CDR3, as DNA: TGTGCCAGCAGGTCTGGGGCGGGGGACACAGATACGCAGTATTTT. It yields the protein CASRSGAGDTDTQYF.

This clonotype showed up just a few times. The genes are TRBV5-1 and TRBJ2-4; either TRBD1 or TRBD2 may fit D (5 bases each). The length of the CDR3 is 14 residues. Between the trimmed V and J ends, which lost 0 bases and 7 bases, there was a span of 11 bases. CDR1 and CDR2 from the germline V gene are SGHRS and YFSETQ. CDR3 coding DNA: TGCGCCAGCAGCTTGGCTGCAGGGACCAACATTCAGTACTTC. This codes for CASSLAAGTNIQYF.

The V and J genes are TRBV9 and TRBJ2-2, with 8 bases lining up with TRBD1. The CDR3 is 16 amino acids. V lost 0 bases and J lost 4; bases outside the gene matches: 5. Germline V gene lookup returns CDR1 SGDLS and CDR2 YYNGEE. Here the CDR3 DNA reads TGTGCCAGCAGCGTAGCCTTGGACAGGGTCACCGGGGAGCTGTTTTTT. Translating gives CASSVALDRVTGELFF.

V usage is TRBV7-2 and J usage is TRBJ2-1; D not certain. Judging by the DNA end, TRBJ2-7 fits better; the J call may be wrong. Germline values: CDR1 SGHTA, CDR2 FQGNSA. The CDR3 extends over 14 amino acids. This chain's CDR3 is CASSLSPIYNEQYF. Written as DNA, the CDR3 is TGTGCCAGCAGCTTATCTCCGATTTACAATGAGCAGTACTTC.

This chain joins TRBV5-1 and TRBJ2-1; 10 bases are a match to TRBD2. V lost 0 bases to trimming and J lost 7 bases; unmatched junction nucleotides: 1. The CDR3 is 14 residues long. Germline V CDR1 and CDR2: SGHRS, YFSETQ. As DNA, the CDR3 is TGCGCCAGCAGCTTGGCTAGCGGGAGTAATGAGCAGTTCTTC. Encoded protein: CASSLASGSNEQFF.

About this clonotype: This clone may be a read error of a much larger clone one base away. The chain has TRBV20-1 and TRBJ2-6; possibly TRBD1 for D (5 bases). The CDR3 length is 13 residues. CDR1 is DFQATT and CDR2 is SNEGSKA in the germline V gene (reference sequence). Trimming removed 8 bases at V and 6 bases at J, with 14 bases between. CDR3 nucleotides: TGCAGTACTTGGGGCGGAGAGGCCAACGTCCTGACTTTC. The encoded protein is CSTWGGEANVLTF.

Worth noting for this clonotype: This may be a read error: a much more frequent sequence differs by one nucleotide. This sequence joins TRBV24-1 and TRBJ2-1, with no clear D. This CDR3 region has 13 residues. CDR1 and CDR2 from the germline V gene are KGHDR and SFDVKD. Trimming left V 2 bases short and J 13 bases short, with 14 bases between. CDR3 sequence reads: CATSDSPQETQFF. In DNA, the CDR3 is TGTGCCACCAGTGATTCCCCGCAAGAGACCCAGTTCTTC.

The rearrangement joins TRBV5-1 to TRBJ1-4, with 7 bases that match TRBD1. CDR1 is SGHRS and CDR2 is YFSETQ in the germline V gene. This CDR3 region has 15 residues. Unmatched junction bases numbered 8, after V lost 5 bases and J lost 4 bases. CDR3 in DNA: TGCGCCAGCAGAAGGACAGGCATATATAATGAAAAACTGTTTTTT. Translated, it gives CASRRTGIYNEKLFF.

This clonotype was seen a few times. A much larger clone lies a single base off, so this may be a read error. The rearrangement uses TRBV6-5 and TRBJ2-1, with D perhaps given as TRBD1 or TRBD2 (5 bases each). The CDR3 has 14 amino acids. V lost 5 bases to trimming and J lost 13 bases, with 21 bases between them. Germline CDR1 is MNHEY and CDR2 is SVGAGI. The CDR3 DNA is TGTGCCAGCAGTGTGACGGGGACGAAAGAGACCCAGTTCTTC. Residues: CASSVTGTKETQFF.

V usage is TRBV12-3 or TRBV12-4 and J usage is TRBJ2-5, with D perhaps matching TRBD2 (5 bases). Trimming took off 3 bases at V and 9 bases at J, with 14 bases between the two ends. The CDR3 totals 13 residues. The CDR3 loop reads CASSFGRADAQYF. CDR3 bases: TGTGCCAGCAGTTTTGGGCGGGCAGATGCCCAGTACTTC.

This clonotype was observed a handful of times. The rearrangement joins TRBV18 to TRBJ1-4, with a weak D call TRBD1 (5 bases). The CDR3 is made up of 15 amino acids. From germline, CDR1 is KGHSH and CDR2 LQKENI. Trimming took off 3 bases at V and 8 bases at J, with 16 bases between the two ends. CDR3 in DNA: TGTGCCAGCTCACCCCAGCGGGGGACTGGAGAAAAACTGTTTTTT. It codes for CASSPQRGTGEKLFF.